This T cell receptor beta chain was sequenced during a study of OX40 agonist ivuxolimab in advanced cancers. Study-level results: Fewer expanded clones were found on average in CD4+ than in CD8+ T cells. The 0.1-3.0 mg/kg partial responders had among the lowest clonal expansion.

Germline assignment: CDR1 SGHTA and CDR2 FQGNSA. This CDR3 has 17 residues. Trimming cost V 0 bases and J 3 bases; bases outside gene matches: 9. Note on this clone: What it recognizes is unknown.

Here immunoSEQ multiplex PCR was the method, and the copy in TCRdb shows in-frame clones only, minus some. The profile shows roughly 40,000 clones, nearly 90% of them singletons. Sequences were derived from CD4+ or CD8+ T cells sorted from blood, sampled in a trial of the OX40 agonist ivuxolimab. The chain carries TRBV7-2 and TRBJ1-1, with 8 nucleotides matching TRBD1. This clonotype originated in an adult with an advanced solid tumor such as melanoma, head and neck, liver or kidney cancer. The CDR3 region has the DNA TGTGCCAGCAGCTTAGCCGGCAGGGGGCTGGGATACACTGAAGCTTTCTTT. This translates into CASSLAGRGLGYTEAFF.